These 15 T cell receptor beta chains came from one sample sequenced in a study of shared T cell receptors in the human thymus. Method: immunoSEQ multiplex PCR; TCRdb's copy keeps in-frame clones and lacks some. Here the sample spans roughly 710,000 clones, over 75% being singletons. Another study also made use of these data, one on human thymus T cells.

The sequenced material came from thymocytes. Source of these receptors: a girl under three years old with a congenital heart defect.

The genes are TRBV27 and TRBJ1-1, with D possibly being TRBD1 (5 bases). The CDR3 extends over 15 amino acids. Germline assignment: CDR1 MNHEY and CDR2 SMNVEV (reference sequence). V dropped 5 bases and J dropped 5 bases, with 18 bases sitting between them. CDR3 sequence reads: CASSPPGEGLTEAFF. CDR3 DNA: TGTGCCAGCAGTCCCCCGGGGGAGGGTTTGACTGAAGCTTTCTTT.

The V call is TRBV11-2, the J call TRBJ1-5; unclear D gene. The CDR3 covers 15 residues. V lost 3 bases and J 5 bases, leaving 14 bases between the germline ends. The germline gives CDR1 SGHAT, CDR2 FQNNGV. The CDR3 protein is CASSLVGAPYQPQHF. The CDR3 DNA sequence: TGTGCCAGCAGCTTGGTGGGCGCGCCTTATCAGCCCCAGCATTTT.

The chain joins TRBV4-1 to TRBJ2-3, with TRBD1 matching 11 bases. The trim removed 3 bases at V and 0 bases at J, leaving 5 bases unmatched. Per germline, CDR1 MGHRA and CDR2 YSYEKL. CDR3 length: 17 residues. The DNA for the CDR3 is TGCGCCAGCAGCCAGGATGGGGACAGGGGGAGCACAGATACGCAGTATTTT. Its translation: CASSQDGDRGSTDTQYF.

CDR3 sequence: CASSPRTSGDGSYNEQFF. CDR3 coding DNA: TGTGCCAGCAGCCCCCGGACTAGCGGGGATGGCTCCTACAATGAGCAGTTCTTC. V and J are TRBV9 and TRBJ2-1, with 12 bases aligning to TRBD2. Germline V gene data show CDR1 as SGDLS and CDR2 as YYNGEE. The ends lost 4 bases at V and 0 bases at J; junction bases unmatched: 8. The CDR3 covers 18 residues. Filled out from reference TRBV9 and TRBJ2-1, the complete variable domain reads DSGVTQTPKHLITATGQRVTLRCSPRSGDLSVYWYQQSLDQGLQFLIQYYNGEERAKGNILERFSAQQFPDLHSELNLSSLELGDSALYFCASSPRTSGDGSYNEQFFGPGTRLTVL.

V is TRBV5-1 and J is TRBJ1-4; TRBD1 is a possible D gene (5 bases). Trimming cost V 4 bases and J 2 bases, with 15 bases left between them. This CDR3 contains 16 residues. Germline loops: CDR1 SGHRS, CDR2 YFSETQ. As DNA, the CDR3 is TGCGCCAGCAGCGACGGGGGGGGGAGTACTAATGAAAAACTGTTTTTT. This codes for CASSDGGGSTNEKLFF.

This rearrangement joins TRBV7-3 to TRBJ1-1; 9 nucleotides agree with TRBD1. Germline CDR1 is SGHTA and CDR2 is FQGTGA. CDR3 length: 16 amino acids. The ends lost 3 bases at V and 5 bases at J; junction bases unmatched: 10. CDR3 nucleotide sequence: TGTGCCAGCAGCTTGGGCCACAGGGGGCGGGAAACTGAAGCTTTCTTT. Protein: CASSLGHRGRETEAFF.

This clone was found a few times. The rearrangement uses TRBV19 and TRBJ1-2; D gene ambiguous. V was shortened by 6 bases and J by 6 bases, with 11 bases between the two germline ends. In germline, CDR1 is LNHDA, CDR2 SQIVND (reference sequence). This CDR3 has 12 residues. CDR3 region: CASSMRHNGYTF. The DNA for the CDR3 is TGTGCCAGTAGCATGAGGCACAATGGCTACACCTTC.

On this clone itself: At the DNA level, this CDR3 is encoded by other sequences in the same sample as well. The chain has TRBV27 and TRBJ1-6; the D gene is possibly TRBD1 (5 bases). Trimming shortened V by 2 bases and J by 13 bases, and 12 bases separated the two germline ends. Per the germline V gene, CDR1 is MNHEY and CDR2 is SMNVEV (reference sequence). CDR3 length: 13 residues. CDR3 bases: TGTGCCAGCAGTTTAGACAGAATATCCCCCCTCCACTTT. It encodes CASSLDRISPLHF.

The gene calls are TRBV27 and TRBJ2-7, with a tentative D call TRBD2 (7 bases). Trimming shortened V by 5 bases and J by 2 bases, and 13 bases separated the two germline ends. The CDR3 spans 14 residues. Germline V gene sequence: CDR1 MNHEY, CDR2 SMNVEV (reference sequence). In nucleotides, the CDR3 is TGTGCCAGCAGTCCCGGGGGGCCTGCCTACGAGCAGTACTTC. It yields the protein CASSPGGPAYEQYF.

This sequence joins TRBV11-2 and TRBJ1-2, with 7 bases identical to TRBD1. The CDR3 has 13 amino acids. CDR1 and CDR2 from the germline V gene are SGHAT and FQNNGV. V gave up 6 bases and J gave up 5 bases; unmatched junction bases: 6. The CDR3 region is CASRNDRVYGYTF. DNA for the CDR3: TGTGCCAGCAGGAACGACAGGGTGTATGGCTACACCTTC.

The rearrangement uses TRBV14 and TRBJ1-2, with a weak D call TRBD1 (5 bases). The CDR3 contains 15 residues. The ends were cut back, 4 bases at V and 6 bases at J, with 18 bases in the middle. Germline values: CDR1 SGHDN, CDR2 FVKESK. CDR3 region: CASSRQMGGSDGYTF. CDR3 sequence (DNA): TGTGCCAGCAGCCGCCAGATGGGGGGAAGCGATGGCTACACCTTC.

This chain links TRBV2 with TRBJ2-1, with 7 positions matching TRBD2. Germline V gene data show CDR1 as SNHLY and CDR2 as FYNNEI. There are 18 residues in the CDR3. V gave up 3 bases and J gave up 1 base; unmatched junction bases: 12. The CDR3 loop is CASSDGGGPGRSYNEQFF. CDR3 sequence (DNA): TGTGCCAGCAGTGATGGCGGGGGACCAGGAAGGTCCTACAATGAGCAGTTCTTC.

The chain couples TRBV2 to TRBJ1-2; 8 bases are a match to TRBD1. Germline V lookup: CDR1 SNHLY, CDR2 FYNNEI. The CDR3 length is 15 residues. The V gene end was trimmed by 8 bases and the J gene end by 3 bases; junction bases not matched to a gene: 11. The CDR3 DNA reads TGTGCCAGCGAGGGGAGTCTACAGGGGGACTATGGCTACACCTTC. This codes for CASEGSLQGDYGYTF.

This clone came up once. The V gene is TRBV5-1, the J gene TRBJ2-3; 7 nucleotides match TRBD1. The CDR3 covers 17 residues. V gave up 6 bases and J gave up 8 bases; unmatched junction bases: 21. Germline V gene data show CDR1 as SGHRS and CDR2 as YFSETQ. CDR3 sequence reads: CASNRQNRGHWAGTQYF. The DNA of the CDR3 is TGCGCCAGCAACCGACAGAACAGGGGCCACTGGGCCGGTACGCAGTATTTT. The variable domain in full, completed from reference TRBV5-1 and TRBJ2-3, reads KAGVTQTPRYLIKTRGQQVTLSCSPISGHRSVSWYQQTPGQGLQFLFEYFSETQRNKGNFPGRFSGRQFSNSRSEMNVSTLELGDSALYLCASNRQNRGHWAGTQYFGPGTRLTVL.

This rearrangement joins TRBV6-5 to TRBJ1-1, with 7 bases lining up with TRBD1. CDR1 is MNHEY, CDR2 SVGAGI, per germline. Losses at the gene ends were 5 bases for V and 5 bases for J; bases not matched to a gene: 8. CDR3 length: 14 amino acids. The CDR3 DNA reads TGTGCCAGCAGTCGACGCTCACAGGGGACTGAAGCTTTCTTT. Its translation is CASSRRSQGTEAFF.